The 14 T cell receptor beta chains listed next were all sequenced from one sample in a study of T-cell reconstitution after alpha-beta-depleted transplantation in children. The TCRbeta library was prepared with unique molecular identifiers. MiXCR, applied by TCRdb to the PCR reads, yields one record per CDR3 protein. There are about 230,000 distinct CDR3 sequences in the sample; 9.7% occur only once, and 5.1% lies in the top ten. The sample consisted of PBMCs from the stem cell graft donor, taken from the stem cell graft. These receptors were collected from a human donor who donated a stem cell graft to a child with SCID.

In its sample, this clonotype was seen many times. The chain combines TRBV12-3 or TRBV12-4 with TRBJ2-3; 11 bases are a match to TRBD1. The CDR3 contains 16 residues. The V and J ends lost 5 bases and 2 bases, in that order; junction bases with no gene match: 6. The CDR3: CASSLGQGVHTDTQYF. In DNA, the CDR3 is TGTGCCAGCAGTCTGGGACAGGGGGTTCACACAGATACGCAGTATTTT.

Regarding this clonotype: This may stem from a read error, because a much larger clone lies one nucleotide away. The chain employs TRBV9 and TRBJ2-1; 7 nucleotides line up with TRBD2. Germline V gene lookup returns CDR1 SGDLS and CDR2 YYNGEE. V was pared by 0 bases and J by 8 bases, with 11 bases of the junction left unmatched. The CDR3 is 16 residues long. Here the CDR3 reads CASSVDVAGRYYEQFF. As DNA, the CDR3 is TGTGCCAGCAGCGTAGATGTAGCGGGCCGGTACTATGAGCAGTTCTTC.

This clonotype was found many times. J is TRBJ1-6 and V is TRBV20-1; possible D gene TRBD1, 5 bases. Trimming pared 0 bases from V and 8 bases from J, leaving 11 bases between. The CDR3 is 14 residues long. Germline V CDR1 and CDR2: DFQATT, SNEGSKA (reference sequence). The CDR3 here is CSARDLRGDSPLHF. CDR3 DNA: TGCAGTGCTAGAGATCTGAGGGGTGATTCACCCCTCCACTTT.

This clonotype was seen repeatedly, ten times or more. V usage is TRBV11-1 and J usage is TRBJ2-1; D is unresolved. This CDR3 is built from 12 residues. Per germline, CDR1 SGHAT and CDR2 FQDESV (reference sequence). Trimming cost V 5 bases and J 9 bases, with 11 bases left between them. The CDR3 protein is CASSLWNGEQFF. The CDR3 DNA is TGTGCCAGCAGCCTATGGAACGGTGAGCAGTTCTTC. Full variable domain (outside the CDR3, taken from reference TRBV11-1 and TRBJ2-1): EAEVAQSPRYKITEKSQAVAFWCDPISGHATLYWYRQILGQGPELLVQFQDESVVDDSQLPKDRFSAERLKGVDSTLKIQPAELGDSAMYLCASSLWNGEQFFGPGTRLTVL.

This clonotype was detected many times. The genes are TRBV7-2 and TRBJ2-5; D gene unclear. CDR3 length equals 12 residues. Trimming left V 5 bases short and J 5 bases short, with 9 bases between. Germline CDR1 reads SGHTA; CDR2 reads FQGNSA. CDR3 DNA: TGTGCCAGCAGCGATTACCGGGAGACCCAGTACTTC. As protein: CASSDYRETQYF.

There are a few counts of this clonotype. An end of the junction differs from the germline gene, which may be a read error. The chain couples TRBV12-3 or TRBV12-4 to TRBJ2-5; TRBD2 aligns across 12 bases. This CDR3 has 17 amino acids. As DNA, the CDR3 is TGTGCCAGCAGCTTAGCCGCGGGACTAGCGGGCCAAGAGACCCAGTACTTC. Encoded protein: CASSLAAGLAGQETQYF.

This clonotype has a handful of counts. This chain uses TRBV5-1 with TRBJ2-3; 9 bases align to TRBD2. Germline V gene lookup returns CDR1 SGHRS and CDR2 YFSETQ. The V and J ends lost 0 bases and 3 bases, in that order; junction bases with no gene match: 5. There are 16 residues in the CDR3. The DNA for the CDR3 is TGCGCCAGCAGCTTGGCGGCGGGGGGGTCAACAGATACGCAGTATTTT. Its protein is CASSLAAGGSTDTQYF.

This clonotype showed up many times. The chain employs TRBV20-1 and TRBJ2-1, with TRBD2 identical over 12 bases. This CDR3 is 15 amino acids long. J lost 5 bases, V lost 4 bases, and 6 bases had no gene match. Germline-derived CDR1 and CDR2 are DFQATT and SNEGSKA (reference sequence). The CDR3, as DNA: TGCAGTGCTATCCTAGCGGGGGGGACGAACAATGAGCAGTTCTTC. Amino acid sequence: CSAILAGGTNNEQFF.

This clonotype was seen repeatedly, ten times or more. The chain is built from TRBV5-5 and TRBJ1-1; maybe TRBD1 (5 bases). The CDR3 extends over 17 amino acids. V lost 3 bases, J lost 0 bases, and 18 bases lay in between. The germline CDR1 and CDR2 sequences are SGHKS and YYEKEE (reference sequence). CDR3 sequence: CASSSGGGRKMNTEAFF. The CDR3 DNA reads TGTGCCAGCAGCTCCGGGGGGGGGAGGAAGATGAACACTGAAGCTTTCTTT. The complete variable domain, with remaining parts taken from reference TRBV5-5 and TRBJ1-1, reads DAGVTQSPTHLIKTRGQQVTLRCSPISGHKSVSWYQQVLGQGPQFIFQYYEKEERGRGNFPDRFSARQFPNYSSELNVNALLLGDSALYLCASSSGGGRKMNTEAFFGQGTRLTVV.

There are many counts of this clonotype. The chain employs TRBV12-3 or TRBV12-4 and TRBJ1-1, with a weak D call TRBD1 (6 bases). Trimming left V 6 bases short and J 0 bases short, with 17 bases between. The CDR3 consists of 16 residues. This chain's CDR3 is CASRLIQGPLNTEAFF. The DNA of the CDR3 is TGTGCCAGCAGATTAATACAGGGACCGTTGAACACTGAAGCTTTCTTT.

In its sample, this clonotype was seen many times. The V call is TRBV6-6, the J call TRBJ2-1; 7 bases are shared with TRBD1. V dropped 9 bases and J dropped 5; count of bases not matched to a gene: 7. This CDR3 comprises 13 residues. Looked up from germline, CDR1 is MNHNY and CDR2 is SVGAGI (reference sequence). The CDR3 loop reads CASRQGVNNEQFF. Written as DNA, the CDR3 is TGTGCCAGTAGACAGGGAGTAAACAATGAGCAGTTCTTC.

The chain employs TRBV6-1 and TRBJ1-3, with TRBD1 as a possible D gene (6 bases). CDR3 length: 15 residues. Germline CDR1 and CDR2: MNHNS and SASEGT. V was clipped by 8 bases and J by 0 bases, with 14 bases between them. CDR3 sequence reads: CASHALDSSGNTIYF. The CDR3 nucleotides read TGTGCCAGCCATGCCCTGGACAGCTCTGGAAACACCATATATTTT.

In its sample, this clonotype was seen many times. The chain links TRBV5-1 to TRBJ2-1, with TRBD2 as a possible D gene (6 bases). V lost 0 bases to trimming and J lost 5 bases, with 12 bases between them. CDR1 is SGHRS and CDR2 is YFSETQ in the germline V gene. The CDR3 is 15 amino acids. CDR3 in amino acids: CASSLDGGVDNEQFF. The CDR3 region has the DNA TGCGCCAGCAGCTTGGACGGCGGGGTCGACAATGAGCAGTTCTTC.

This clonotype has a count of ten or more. The CDR3 region is CASSQEGSTDTQYF. Written as DNA, the CDR3 is TGTGCCAGCAGCCAAGAAGGGTCAACAGATACGCAGTATTTT. This chain links TRBV4-2 with TRBJ2-3; the D is unclear. This CDR3 is 14 amino acids long. The germline V and J ends were trimmed by 0 bases and 3 bases, with 7 bases remaining between them. CDR1 LGHNA and CDR2 YNFKEQ come from the germline V gene.